The rows below give T cell receptor beta chains drawn from one sample of a study of post-analysis software for immune sequencing data. In TCRdb, the PCR reads were re-called with MiXCR into one record per CDR3 protein. Among some 890,000 distinct CDR3 sequences listed, around 53% were seen once. The sequenced sample consisted of blood. The receptor source for this set is a girl aged 10-17 years with multiple sclerosis. The CDR3 runs from the conserved cysteine through the conserved F or W. Each record gives: D gene, J gene, clone size, V gene, CDR3 protein, CDR3 DNA. D genes are given only for firm matches. The listing skips clone size in some rows; elsewhere it reads once, few, many or a size class.

>.|TRBJ2-3|few|TRBV12-3/TRBV12-4
CASSWTEDTQYF
TGTGCCAGCAGTTGGACCGAAGATACGCAGTATTTT
>.|TRBJ2-5|.|TRBV5-1
CASGPLGTTYVETQYF
TGCGCCAGCGGACCCCTCGGGACAACGTACGTCGAGACCCAGTACTTC
>.|TRBJ2-5|.|TRBV5-1
CASSTSRGVGETQYF
TGCGCCAGCAGCACTTCAAGAGGGGTGGGCGAGACCCAGTACTTC
>.|TRBJ2-7|.|TRBV5-1
CASSRSGDRPSYEQYF
TGCGCCAGCAGCCGATCCGGGGACCGACCATCCTACGAGCAGTACTTC
>TRBD2|TRBJ2-1|once|TRBV6-1
CASRSTSGTYNEQFF
TGTGCCAGCAGGAGCACTAGCGGGACCTACAATGAGCAGTTCTTC
>TRBD2|TRBJ2-1|.|TRBV12-3/TRBV12-4
CASSLSPLAGGNEQFF
TGTGCCAGCAGTTTATCCCCCCTAGCGGGAGGAAATGAGCAGTTCTTC
>.|TRBJ2-5|.|TRBV7-2
CASSFGRGPNQETQYF
TGTGCCAGCAGCTTCGGGCGGGGGCCCAACCAAGAGACCCAGTACTTC
>.|TRBJ1-1|.|TRBV2
CARQGGMNTEAFF
TGTGCCAGACAGGGAGGAATGAACACTGAAGCTTTCTTT
>.|TRBJ2-5|.|TRBV7-2
CASSLRGIEETQYF
TGTGCCAGCAGCTTACGTGGGATAGAGGAGACCCAGTACTTC
>TRBD1|TRBJ2-5|.|TRBV3-1
CASQGAQEETQYF
TGTGCCAGCCAGGGGGCACAGGAAGAGACCCAGTACTTC
>.|TRBJ2-7|few|TRBV20-1
CSARPAGWDEQYF
TGCAGTGCTAGACCGGCAGGGTGGGACGAGCAGTACTTC
>TRBD1|TRBJ2-7|.|TRBV18
CASSLGQGPFYEQYF
TGTGCCAGCTCACTAGGACAGGGGCCTTTCTACGAGCAGTACTTC
>.|TRBJ2-7|.|TRBV20-1
CSASGPTYEQYF
TGCAGTGCTAGCGGCCCTACTTACGAGCAGTACTTC
>TRBD1|TRBJ2-5|few|TRBV2
CASWGLTGARETQYF
TGTGCCAGCTGGGGGTTAACAGGGGCGAGGGAGACCCAGTACTTC
>TRBD1|TRBJ2-7|few|TRBV12-3/TRBV12-4
CASRYGTGASYEQYF
TGTGCCAGCAGGTACGGGACAGGGGCCTCCTACGAGCAGTACTTC
>TRBD2|TRBJ2-7|.|TRBV5-1
CASSLEWREIGEQYF
TGCGCCAGCAGCTTGGAGTGGCGGGAGATCGGCGAGCAGTACTTC
>.|TRBJ2-4|few|TRBV6-6
CASRLGNLIAKNIQYF
TGTGCCAGCAGGCTCGGGAACCTTATAGCCAAAAACATTCAGTACTTC
>.|TRBJ1-1|.|TRBV4-1
CASSHTDEMNTEAFF
TGCGCCAGCAGCCACACTGATGAGATGAACACTGAAGCTTTCTTT
>.|TRBJ1-1|few|TRBV11-1
CASSLEAVTEAFF
TGTGCCAGCAGCTTAGAGGCAGTCACTGAAGCTTTCTTT
>.|TRBJ1-2|.|TRBV12-3/TRBV12-4
CASSLRQGRPGYTF
TGTGCCAGCAGTTTAAGGCAGGGCAGGCCTGGCTACACCTTC
>TRBD1|TRBJ1-5|few|TRBV7-6
CASSLLGGEVIQPQHF
TGTGCCAGCAGCTTACTAGGGGGCGAGGTGATTCAGCCCCAGCATTTT
>.|TRBJ2-7|.|TRBV20-1
CSARAPGRNYEQYF
TGCAGTGCTAGAGCGCCGGGACGGAACTACGAGCAGTACTTC
>TRBD1|TRBJ2-5|.|TRBV7-9
CASRSWTGVGETQYF
TGTGCCAGCAGATCATGGACAGGGGTCGGGGAGACCCAGTACTTC
>.|TRBJ2-7|.|TRBV20-1
CSASPSGTRANEQYF
TGCAGTGCTAGCCCCTCCGGGACACGCGCTAACGAGCAGTACTTC